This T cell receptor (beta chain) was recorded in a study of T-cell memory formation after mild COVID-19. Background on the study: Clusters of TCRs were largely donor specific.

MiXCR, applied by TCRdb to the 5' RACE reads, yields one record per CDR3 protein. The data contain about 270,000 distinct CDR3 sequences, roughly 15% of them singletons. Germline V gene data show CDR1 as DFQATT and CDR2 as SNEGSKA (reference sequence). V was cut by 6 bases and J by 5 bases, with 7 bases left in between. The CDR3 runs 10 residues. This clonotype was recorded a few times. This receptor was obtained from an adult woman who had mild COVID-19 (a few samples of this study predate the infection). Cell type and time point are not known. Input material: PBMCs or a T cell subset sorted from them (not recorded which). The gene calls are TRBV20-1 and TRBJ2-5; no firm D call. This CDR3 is CSAEIETQYF. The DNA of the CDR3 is TGCAGTGCAGAGATCGAGACCCAGTACTTC.